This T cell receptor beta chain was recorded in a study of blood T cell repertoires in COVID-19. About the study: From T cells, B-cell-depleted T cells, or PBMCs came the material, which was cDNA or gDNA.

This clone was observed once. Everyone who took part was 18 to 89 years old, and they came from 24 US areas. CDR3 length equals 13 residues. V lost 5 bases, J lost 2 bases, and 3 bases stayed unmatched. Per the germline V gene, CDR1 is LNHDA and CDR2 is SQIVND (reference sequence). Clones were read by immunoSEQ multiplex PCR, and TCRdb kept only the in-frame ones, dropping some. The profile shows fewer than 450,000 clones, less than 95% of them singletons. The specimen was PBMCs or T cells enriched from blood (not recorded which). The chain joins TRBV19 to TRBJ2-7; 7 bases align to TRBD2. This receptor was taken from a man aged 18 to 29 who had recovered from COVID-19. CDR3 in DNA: TGTGCCAGTAGTCACGGGACTACCTACGAGCAGTACTTC. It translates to CASSHGTTYEQYF.